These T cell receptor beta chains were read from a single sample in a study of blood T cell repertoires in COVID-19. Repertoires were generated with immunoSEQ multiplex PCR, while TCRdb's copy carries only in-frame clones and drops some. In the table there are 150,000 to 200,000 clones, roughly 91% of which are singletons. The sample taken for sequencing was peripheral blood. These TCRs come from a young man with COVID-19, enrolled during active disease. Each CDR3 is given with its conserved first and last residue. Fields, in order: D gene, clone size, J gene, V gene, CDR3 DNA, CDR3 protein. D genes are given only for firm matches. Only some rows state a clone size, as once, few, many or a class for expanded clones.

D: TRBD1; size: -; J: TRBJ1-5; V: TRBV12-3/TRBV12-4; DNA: TGTGCCAGCAGTTCCCTTAGGGGGCTTGAGCATTTT; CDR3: CASSSLRGLEHF
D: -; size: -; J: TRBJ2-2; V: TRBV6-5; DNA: TGTGCCAGTAGAGGGGGGGCGGTAAACACCGGGGAGCTGTTTTTT; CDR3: CASRGGAVNTGELFF
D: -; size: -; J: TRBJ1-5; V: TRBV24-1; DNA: TGTGCCACCAGTGCCCCCCAGGGAGGGGAAAATCAGCCCCAGCATTTT; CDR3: CATSAPQGGENQPQHF
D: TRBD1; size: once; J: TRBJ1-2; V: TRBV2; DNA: TGTGCCAGCCCCGGGACAGGGTTTAACTATGGCTACACCTTC; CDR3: CASPGTGFNYGYTF
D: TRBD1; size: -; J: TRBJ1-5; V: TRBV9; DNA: TGTGCCAGCAGCGTGGGAACAGGGGCCCAGCCCCAGCATTTT; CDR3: CASSVGTGAQPQHF
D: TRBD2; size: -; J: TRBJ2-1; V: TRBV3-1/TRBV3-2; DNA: TGTGCCAGCAGCCTGACTAGCGGGGTCTACAATGAGCAGTTCTTC; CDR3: CASSLTSGVYNEQFF
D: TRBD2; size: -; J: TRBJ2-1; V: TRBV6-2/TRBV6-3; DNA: TGTGCCAGCAGTTACCTGACTAGCCACAATGAGCAGTTCTTC; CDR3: CASSYLTSHNEQFF
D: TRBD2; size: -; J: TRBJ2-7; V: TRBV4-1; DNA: TGCGCCAGCAGCCAACCCCAACTAGCGGGAGGGCCCGGCGAGCAGTACTTC; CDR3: CASSQPQLAGGPGEQYF
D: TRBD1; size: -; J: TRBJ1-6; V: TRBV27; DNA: TGTGCCAGCACTCAACGGGGGACAGCGTCACCCCTCCACTTT; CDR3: CASTQRGTASPLHF
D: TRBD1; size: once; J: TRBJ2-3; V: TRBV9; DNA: TGTGCCAGCAGCGACCCTAGTGACAGGGGGTACACAGATACGCAGTATTTT; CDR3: CASSDPSDRGYTDTQYF
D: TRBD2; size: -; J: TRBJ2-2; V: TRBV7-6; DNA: TGTGCCAGCAGCTCCGGAGGACTAGCTTACACCGGGGAGCTGTTTTTT; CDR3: CASSSGGLAYTGELFF
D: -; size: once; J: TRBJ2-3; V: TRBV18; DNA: TGTGCCAGCTCTATTAGAAGCTCTAGCACAGATACGCAGTATTTT; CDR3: CASSIRSSSTDTQYF
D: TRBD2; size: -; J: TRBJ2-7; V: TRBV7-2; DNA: TGTGCCAGCAGCTGGGGACTAGCGGGGGGGACCTACGAGCAGTACTTC; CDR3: CASSWGLAGGTYEQYF
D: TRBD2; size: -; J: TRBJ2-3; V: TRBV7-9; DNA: TGTGCCAGCAGCCTGACTAGCGCCGATACGCAGTATTTT; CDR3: CASSLTSADTQYF
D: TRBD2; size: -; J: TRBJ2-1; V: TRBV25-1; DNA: TGTGCCAGCAGTGAATTTACTAGCGGTGCCAATGAGCAGTTCTTC; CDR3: CASSEFTSGANEQFF
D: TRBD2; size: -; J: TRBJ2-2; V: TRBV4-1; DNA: TGCGCCAGCAGGACTGGACTAGCGGGTGGAACCGGGGAGCTGTTTTTT; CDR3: CASRTGLAGGTGELFF
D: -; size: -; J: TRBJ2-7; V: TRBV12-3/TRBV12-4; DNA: TGTGCCAGCAGCCCAGACTCCTACGAGCAGTACTTC; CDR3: CASSPDSYEQYF
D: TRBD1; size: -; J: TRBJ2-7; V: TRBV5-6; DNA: TGTGCCAGCAGCTCCTCCGGGACAGGGGTATTCGAGCAGTACTTC; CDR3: CASSSSGTGVFEQYF
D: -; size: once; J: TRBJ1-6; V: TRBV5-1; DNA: TGCGCCAGCAGCAAGGGGACGGGAGAGGGTTCACCCCTCCACTTT; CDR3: CASSKGTGEGSPLHF
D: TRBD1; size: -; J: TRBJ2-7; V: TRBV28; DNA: TGTGCCAGCAGTTTCCCATTCACAGGGGTCGAGCAGTACTTC; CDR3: CASSFPFTGVEQYF
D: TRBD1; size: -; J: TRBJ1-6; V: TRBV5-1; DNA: TGCGCCAGCAGCTTGGGGGCAGGGGGCAATTCACCCCTCCACTTT; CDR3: CASSLGAGGNSPLHF
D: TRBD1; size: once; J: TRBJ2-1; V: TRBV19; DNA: TGTGCCAGTAGTCGGGACAGGTGGGGAAGCACCTACAATGAGCAGTTCTTC; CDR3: CASSRDRWGSTYNEQFF
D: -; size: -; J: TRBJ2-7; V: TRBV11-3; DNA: TGTGCCAGCAGCTTCCCCGAACAGGTCAACTCCTACGAGCAGTACTTC; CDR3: CASSFPEQVNSYEQYF
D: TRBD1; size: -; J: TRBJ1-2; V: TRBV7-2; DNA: TGTGCCAGCAGCCTCTCAGGACAGGGGTATGGCTACACCTTC; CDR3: CASSLSGQGYGYTF
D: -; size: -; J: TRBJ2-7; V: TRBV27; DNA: TGTGCCAGCAGTTTTAGACCTAGGACCTACGAGCAGTACTTC; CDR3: CASSFRPRTYEQYF
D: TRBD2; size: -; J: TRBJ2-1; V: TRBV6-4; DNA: TGTGCCAGCAGTGCGGCGGGAGGAATCAACAATGAGCAGTTCTTC; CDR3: CASSAAGGINNEQFF
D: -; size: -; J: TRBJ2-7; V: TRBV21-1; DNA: TGTGCCAGCAGCAAATACGGCTACGAGCAGTACTTC; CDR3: CASSKYGYEQYF
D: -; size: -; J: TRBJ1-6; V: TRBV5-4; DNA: TGTGCCAGCAGCTTGGGGGGGGGCTCCTATAATTCACCCCTCCACTTT; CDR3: CASSLGGGSYNSPLHF
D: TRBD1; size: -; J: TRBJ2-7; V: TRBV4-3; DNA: TGCGCCAGCAGCCAAGATCCAGGGACAGGGTACGAGCAGTACTTC; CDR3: CASSQDPGTGYEQYF
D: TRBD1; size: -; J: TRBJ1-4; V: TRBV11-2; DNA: TGTGCCAGCAGCTCCTCCCAGGGGGTTGGGGATGAAAAACTGTTTTTT; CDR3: CASSSSQGVGDEKLFF
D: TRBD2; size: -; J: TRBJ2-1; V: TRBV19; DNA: TGTGCCAGTAGTATCGGTCGCGGGAGGGTCGATGAGCAGTTCTTC; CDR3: CASSIGRGRVDEQFF
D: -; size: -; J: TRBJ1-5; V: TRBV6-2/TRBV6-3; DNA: TGTGCCAGCAGTTACGGGGGAGGTCAGCCCCAGCATTTT; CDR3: CASSYGGGQPQHF
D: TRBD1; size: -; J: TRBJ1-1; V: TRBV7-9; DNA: TGTGCCAGCAGCTTATTCGACAGGGGAAGGACTGAAGCTTTCTTT; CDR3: CASSLFDRGRTEAFF
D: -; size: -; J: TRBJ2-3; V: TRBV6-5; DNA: TGTGCCAGCAGTCCGAACAGAAATACGCAGTATTTT; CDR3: CASSPNRNTQYF
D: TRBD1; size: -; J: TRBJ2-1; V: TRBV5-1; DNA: TGCGCCAGCAGCTTGATGAGACAGGGGGCTAATGAGCAGTTCTTC; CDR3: CASSLMRQGANEQFF
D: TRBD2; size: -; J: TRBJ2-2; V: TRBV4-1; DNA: TGCGCCAGCAGCCAAGCCCCATCGGGGGGAACCGGGGAGCTGTTTTTT; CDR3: CASSQAPSGGTGELFF
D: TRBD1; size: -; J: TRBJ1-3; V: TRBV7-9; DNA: TGTGCCAGCAGGGTGGACAGGGCGGAAGGAAACACCATATATTTT; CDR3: CASRVDRAEGNTIYF
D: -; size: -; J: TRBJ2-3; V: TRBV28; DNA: TGTGCCAGCAGGGGAATAGCGGAGAGCACATATACGCAGTATTTT; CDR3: CASRGIAESTYTQYF